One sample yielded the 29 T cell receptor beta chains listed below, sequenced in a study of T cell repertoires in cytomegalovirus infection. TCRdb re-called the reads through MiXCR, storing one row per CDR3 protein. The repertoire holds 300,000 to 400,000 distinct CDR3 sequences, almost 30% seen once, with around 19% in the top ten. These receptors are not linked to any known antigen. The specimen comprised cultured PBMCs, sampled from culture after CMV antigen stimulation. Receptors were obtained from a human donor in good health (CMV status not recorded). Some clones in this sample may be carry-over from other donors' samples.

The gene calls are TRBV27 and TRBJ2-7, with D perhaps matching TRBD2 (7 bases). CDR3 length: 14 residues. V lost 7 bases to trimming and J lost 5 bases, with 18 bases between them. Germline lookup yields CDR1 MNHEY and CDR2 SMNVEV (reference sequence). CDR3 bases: TGTGCCAGCACCCTCAGGGGAGGGCCCCACGAGCAGTACTTC. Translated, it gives CASTLRGGPHEQYF.

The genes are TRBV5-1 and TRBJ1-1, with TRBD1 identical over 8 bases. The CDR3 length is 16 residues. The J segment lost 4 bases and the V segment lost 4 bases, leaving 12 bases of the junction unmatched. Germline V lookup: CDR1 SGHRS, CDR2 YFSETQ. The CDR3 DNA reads TGCGCCAGCAGCCAGGACAGGGATGGAGTCGGCACTGAAGCTTTCTTT. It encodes CASSQDRDGVGTEAFF.

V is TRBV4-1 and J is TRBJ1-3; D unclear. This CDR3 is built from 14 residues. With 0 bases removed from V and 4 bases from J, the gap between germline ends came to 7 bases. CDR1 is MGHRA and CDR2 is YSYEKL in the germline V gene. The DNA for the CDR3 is TGCGCCAGCAGCCAAGATCCGGTGGGAAACACCATATATTTT. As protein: CASSQDPVGNTIYF.

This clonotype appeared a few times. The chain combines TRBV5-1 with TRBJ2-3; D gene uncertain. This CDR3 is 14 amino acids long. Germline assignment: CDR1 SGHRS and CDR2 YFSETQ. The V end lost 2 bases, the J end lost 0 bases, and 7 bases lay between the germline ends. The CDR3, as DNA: TGCGCCAGCAGCTTCTCGACAAGCACAGATACGCAGTATTTT. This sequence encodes CASSFSTSTDTQYF.

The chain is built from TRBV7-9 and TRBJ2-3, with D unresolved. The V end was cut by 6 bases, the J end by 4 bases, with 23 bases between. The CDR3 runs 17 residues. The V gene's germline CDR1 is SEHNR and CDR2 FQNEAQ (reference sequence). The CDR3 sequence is CASRKLDDRDEPDTQYF. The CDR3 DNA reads TGTGCCAGCAGGAAGCTTGACGATCGCGACGAGCCAGATACGCAGTATTTT.

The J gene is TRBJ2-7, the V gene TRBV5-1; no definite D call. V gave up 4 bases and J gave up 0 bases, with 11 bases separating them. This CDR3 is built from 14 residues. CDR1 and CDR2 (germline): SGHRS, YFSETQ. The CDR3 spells CASSPRVNSYEQYF. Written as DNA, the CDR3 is TGCGCCAGCAGCCCCCGGGTGAACTCCTACGAGCAGTACTTC. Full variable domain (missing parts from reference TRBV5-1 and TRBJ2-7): KAGVTQTPRYLIKTRGQQVTLSCSPISGHRSVSWYQQTPGQGLQFLFEYFSETQRNKGNFPGRFSGRQFSNSRSEMNVSTLELGDSALYLCASSPRVNSYEQYFGPGTRLTVT.

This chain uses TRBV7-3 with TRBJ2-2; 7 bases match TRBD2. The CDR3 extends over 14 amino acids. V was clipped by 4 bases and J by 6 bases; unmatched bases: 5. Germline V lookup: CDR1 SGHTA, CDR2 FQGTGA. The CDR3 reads CASSSGLPSGELFF. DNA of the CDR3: TGTGCCAGCAGCTCGGGACTACCCTCCGGGGAGCTGTTTTTT.

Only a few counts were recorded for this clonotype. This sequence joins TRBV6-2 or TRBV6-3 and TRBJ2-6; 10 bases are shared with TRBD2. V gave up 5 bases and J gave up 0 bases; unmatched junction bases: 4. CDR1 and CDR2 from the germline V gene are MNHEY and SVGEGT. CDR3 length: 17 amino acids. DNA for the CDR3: TGTGCCAGCAGTCGACTAGCGGGCGGCTCTGGGGCCAACGTCCTGACTTTC. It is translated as CASSRLAGGSGANVLTF.

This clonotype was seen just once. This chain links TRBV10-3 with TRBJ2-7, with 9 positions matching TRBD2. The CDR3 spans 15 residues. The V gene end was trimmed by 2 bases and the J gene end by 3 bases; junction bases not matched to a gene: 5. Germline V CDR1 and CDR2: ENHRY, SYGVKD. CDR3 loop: CAISEGRGRDYEQYF. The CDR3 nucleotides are TGTGCCATCAGTGAGGGACGCGGGAGGGACTACGAGCAGTACTTC.

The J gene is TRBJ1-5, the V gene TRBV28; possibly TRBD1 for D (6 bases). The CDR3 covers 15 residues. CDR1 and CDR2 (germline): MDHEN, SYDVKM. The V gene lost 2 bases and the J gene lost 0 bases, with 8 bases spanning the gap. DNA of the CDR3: TGTGCCAGCAGTTTACGGACAGTTAGCAATCAGCCCCAGCATTTT. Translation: CASSLRTVSNQPQHF.

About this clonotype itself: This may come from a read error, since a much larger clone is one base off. The CDR3: CASSQYAGAADMQYF. CDR3 nucleotides: TGTGCCAGCAGCCAATATGCGGGGGCCGCGGATATGCAGTATTTT. V and J are TRBV4-2 and TRBJ2-3; a weak D match, TRBD2 (7 bases). The CDR3 spans 15 residues. Looked up from germline, CDR1 is LGHNA and CDR2 is YNFKEQ.

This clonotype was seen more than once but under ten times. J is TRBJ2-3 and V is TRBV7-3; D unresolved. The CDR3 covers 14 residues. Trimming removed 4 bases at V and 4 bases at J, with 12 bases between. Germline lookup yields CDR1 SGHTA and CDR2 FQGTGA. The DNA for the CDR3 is TGTGCCAGCAGCTCTTCGCCGAGCGCAGATACGCAGTATTTT. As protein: CASSSSPSADTQYF. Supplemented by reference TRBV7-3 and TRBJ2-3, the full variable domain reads GAGVSQTPSNKVTEKGKYVELRCDPISGHTALYWYRQSLGQGPEFLIYFQGTGAADDSGLPNDRFFAVRPEGSVSTLKIQRTERGDSAVYLCASSSSPSADTQYFGPGTRLTVL.

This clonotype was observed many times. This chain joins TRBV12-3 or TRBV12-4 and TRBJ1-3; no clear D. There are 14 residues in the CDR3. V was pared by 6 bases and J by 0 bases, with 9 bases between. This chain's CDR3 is CASRAGLSGNTIYF. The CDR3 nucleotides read TGTGCCAGCAGAGCAGGTCTCTCTGGAAACACCATATATTTT.

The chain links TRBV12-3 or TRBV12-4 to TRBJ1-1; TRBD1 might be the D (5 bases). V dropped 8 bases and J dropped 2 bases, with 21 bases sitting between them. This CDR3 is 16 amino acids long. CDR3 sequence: CASRSGPGRGNTEAFF. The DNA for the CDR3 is TGTGCCAGCCGGTCGGGACCAGGGAGGGGAAACACTGAAGCTTTCTTT.

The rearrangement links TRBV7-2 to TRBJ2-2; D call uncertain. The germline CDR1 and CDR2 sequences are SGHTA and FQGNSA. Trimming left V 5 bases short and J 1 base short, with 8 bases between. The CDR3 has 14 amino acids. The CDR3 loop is CASSLNRNTGELFF. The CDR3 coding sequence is TGTGCCAGCAGCCTTAACAGGAACACCGGGGAGCTGTTTTTT.

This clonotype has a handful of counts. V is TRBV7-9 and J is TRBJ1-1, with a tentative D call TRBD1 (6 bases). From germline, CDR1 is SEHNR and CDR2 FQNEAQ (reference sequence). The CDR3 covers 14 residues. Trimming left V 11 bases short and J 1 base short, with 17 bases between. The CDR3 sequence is CAARGGTGNTEAFF. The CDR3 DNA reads TGTGCCGCAAGGGGGGGGACGGGGAACACTGAAGCTTTCTTT. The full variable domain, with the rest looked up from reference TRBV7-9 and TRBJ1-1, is DTGVSQNPRHKITKRGQNVTFRCDPISEHNRLYWYRQTLGQGPEFLTYFQNEAQLEKSRLLSDRFSAERPKGSFSTLEIQRTEQGDSAMYLCAARGGTGNTEAFFGQGTRLTVV.

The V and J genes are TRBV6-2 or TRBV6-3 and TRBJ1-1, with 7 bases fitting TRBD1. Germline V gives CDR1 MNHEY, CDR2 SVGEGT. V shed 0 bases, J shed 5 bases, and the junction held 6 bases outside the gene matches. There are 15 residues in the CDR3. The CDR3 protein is CASSYSTGRGTEAFF. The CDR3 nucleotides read TGTGCCAGCAGTTACTCGACAGGGCGGGGGACTGAAGCTTTCTTT.

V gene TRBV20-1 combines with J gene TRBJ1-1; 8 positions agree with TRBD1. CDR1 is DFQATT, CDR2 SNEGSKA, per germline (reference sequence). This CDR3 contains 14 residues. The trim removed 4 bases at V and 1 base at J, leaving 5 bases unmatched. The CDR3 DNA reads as TGCAGTGCTACACGACAGGGGCGGAACACTGAAGCTTTCTTT. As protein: CSATRQGRNTEAFF.

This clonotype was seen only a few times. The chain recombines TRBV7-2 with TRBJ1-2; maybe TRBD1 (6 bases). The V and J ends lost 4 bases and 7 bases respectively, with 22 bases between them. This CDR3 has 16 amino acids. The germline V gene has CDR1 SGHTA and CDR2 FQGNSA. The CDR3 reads CASSSGYRAHGPGYTF. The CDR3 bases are TGTGCCAGCAGCTCAGGATACAGGGCGCATGGGCCTGGCTACACCTTC. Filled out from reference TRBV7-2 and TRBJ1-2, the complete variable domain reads GAGVSQSPSNKVTEKGKDVELRCDPISGHTALYWYRQSLGQGLEFLIYFQGNSAPDKSGLPSDRFSAERTGGSVSTLTIQRTQQEDSAVYLCASSSGYRAHGPGYTFGSGTRLTVV.

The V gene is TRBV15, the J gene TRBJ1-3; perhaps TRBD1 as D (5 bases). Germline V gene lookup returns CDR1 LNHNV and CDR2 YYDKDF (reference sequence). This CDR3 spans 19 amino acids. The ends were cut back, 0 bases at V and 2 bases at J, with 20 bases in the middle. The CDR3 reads CATSRDLFVQGGPGNTIYF. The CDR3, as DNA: TGTGCCACCAGCAGAGATTTGTTTGTGCAGGGAGGGCCTGGAAACACCATATATTTT.

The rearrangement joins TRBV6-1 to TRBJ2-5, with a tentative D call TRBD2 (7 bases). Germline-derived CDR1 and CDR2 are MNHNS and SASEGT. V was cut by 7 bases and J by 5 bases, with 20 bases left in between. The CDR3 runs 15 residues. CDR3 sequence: CASINPGEGRETQYF. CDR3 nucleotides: TGTGCCAGCATCAACCCAGGGGAGGGCCGGGAGACCCAGTACTTC.

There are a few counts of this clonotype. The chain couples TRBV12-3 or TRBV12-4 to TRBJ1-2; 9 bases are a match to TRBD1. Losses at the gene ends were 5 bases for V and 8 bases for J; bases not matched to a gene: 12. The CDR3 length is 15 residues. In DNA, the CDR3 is TGTGCCAGCAGTCCCAGACAGGGGGGAATAGGCGGCTACACCTTC. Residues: CASSPRQGGIGGYTF.

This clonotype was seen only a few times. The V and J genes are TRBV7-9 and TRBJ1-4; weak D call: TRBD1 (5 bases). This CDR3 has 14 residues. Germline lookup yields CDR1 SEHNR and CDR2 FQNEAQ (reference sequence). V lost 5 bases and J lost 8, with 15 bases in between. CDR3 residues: CASSQPGGKEKLFF. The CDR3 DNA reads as TGTGCCAGCAGCCAGCCGGGGGGGAAGGAAAAACTGTTTTTT.

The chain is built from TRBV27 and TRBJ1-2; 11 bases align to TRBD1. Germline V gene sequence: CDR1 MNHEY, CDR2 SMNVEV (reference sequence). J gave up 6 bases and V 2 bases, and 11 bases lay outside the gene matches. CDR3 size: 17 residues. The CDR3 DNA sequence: TGTGCCAGCAGTTTAAGGGGTGGGGGGACAGGGGGGAATGGCTACACCTTC. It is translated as CASSLRGGGTGGNGYTF.

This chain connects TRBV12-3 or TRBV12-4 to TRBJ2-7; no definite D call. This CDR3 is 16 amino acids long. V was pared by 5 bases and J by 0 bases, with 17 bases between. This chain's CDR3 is CASSLGTGRISYEQYF. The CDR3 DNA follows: TGTGCCAGCAGTCTCGGAACTGGGCGAATCTCCTACGAGCAGTACTTC.

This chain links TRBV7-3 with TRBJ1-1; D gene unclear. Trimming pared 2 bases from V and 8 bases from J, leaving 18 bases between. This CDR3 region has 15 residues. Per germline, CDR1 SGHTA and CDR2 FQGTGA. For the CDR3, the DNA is TGTGCCAGCAGCTTAGGCCGGGGAAGAGGGCAGGAAGCTTTCTTT. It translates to CASSLGRGRGQEAFF.

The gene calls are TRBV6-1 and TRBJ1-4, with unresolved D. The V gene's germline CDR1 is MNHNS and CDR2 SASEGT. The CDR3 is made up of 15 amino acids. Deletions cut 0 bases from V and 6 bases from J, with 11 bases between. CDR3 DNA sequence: TGTGCCAGCAGTGAAGCCTCAGGTGGGGATGAAAAACTGTTTTTT. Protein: CASSEASGGDEKLFF.

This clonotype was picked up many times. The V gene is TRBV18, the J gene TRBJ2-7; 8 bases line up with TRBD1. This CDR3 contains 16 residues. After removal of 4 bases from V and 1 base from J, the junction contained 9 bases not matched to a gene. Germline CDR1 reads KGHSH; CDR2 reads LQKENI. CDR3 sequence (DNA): TGTGCCAGCTCACACCCAACCGACAGGGGATCCTACGAGCAGTACTTC. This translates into CASSHPTDRGSYEQYF.

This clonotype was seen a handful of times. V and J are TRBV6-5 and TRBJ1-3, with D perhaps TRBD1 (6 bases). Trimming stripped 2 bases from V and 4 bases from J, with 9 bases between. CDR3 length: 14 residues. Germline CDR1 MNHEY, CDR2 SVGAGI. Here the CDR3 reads CASSYGTQGNTIYF. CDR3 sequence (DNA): TGTGCCAGCAGTTACGGGACACAAGGAAACACCATATATTTT.